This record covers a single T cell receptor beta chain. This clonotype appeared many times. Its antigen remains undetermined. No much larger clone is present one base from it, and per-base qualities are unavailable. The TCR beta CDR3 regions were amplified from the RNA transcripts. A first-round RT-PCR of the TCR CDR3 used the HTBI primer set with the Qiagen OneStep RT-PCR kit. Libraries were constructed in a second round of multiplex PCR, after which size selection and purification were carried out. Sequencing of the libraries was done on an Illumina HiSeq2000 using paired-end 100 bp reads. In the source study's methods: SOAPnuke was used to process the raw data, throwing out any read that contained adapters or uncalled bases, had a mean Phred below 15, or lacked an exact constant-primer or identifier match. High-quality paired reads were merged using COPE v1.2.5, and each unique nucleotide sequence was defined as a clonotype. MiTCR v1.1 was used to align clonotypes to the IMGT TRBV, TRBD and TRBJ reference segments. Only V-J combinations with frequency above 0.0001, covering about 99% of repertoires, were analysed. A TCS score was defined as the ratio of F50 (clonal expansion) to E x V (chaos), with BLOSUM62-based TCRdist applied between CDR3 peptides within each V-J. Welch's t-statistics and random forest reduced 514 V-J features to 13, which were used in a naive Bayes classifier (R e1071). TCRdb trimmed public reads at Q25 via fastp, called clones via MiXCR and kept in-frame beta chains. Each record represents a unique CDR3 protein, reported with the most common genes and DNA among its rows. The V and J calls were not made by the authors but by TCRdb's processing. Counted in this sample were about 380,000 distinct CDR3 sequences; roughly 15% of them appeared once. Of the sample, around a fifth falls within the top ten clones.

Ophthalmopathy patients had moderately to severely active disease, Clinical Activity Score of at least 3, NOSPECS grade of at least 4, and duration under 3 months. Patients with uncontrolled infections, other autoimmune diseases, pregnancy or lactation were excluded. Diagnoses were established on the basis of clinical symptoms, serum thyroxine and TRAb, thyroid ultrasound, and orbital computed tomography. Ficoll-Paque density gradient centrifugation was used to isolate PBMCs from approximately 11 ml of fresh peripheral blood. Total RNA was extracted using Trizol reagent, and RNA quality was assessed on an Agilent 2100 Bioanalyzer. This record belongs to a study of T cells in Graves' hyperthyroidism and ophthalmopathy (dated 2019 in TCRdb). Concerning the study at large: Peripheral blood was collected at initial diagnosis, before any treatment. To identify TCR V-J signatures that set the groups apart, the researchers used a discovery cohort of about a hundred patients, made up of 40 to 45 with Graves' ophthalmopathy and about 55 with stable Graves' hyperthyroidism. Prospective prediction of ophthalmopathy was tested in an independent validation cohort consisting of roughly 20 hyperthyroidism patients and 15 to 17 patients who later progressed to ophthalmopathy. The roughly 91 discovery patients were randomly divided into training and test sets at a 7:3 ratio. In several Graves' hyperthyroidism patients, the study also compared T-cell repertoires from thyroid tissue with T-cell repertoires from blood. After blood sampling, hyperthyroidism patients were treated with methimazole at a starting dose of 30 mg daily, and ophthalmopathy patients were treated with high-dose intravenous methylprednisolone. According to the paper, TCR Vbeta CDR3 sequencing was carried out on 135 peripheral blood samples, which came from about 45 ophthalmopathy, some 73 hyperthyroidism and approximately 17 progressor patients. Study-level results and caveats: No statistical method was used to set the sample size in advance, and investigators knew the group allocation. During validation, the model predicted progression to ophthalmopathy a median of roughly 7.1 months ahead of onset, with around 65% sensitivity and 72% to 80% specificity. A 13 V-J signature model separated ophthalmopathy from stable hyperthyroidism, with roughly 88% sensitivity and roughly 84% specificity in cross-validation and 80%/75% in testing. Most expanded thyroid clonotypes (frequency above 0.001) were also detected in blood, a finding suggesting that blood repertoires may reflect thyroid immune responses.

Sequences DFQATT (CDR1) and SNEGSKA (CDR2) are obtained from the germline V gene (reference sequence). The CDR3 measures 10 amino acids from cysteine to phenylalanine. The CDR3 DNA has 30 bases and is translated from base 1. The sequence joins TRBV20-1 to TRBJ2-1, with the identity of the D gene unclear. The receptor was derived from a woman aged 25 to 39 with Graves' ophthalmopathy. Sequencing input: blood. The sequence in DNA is TGCCCAAAATGGCCCAATGAGCAGTTCTTC. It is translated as CPKWPNEQFF.